This is a list of T cell receptor beta chains from one sample in a study of blood T cell repertoires in COVID-19. The method was immunoSEQ multiplex PCR; TCRdb's version includes in-frame clones alone and lacks a portion of them. The sample has 100,000 to 150,000 clones; around 85% are singletons. The sequencing sample was made of peripheral blood. Source of these receptors: a woman older than 75 with acute or convalescent COVID-19. Each CDR3 is given with its conserved first and last residue. The order of the fields is J gene, V gene, D gene, clone size, CDR3 DNA, CDR3 protein. D genes are given only for firm matches. The size field is filled for only some rows; it gives once, few, many or a size class.

TRBJ2-5 TRBV30 - - TGTGCCTGGAGTGCCGGTCATCAAGAGACCCAGTACTTC CAWSAGHQETQYF
TRBJ2-5 TRBV11-3 - - TGTGCCAGCAGCATAAAACTCTGGGAGACCCAGTACTTC CASSIKLWETQYF
TRBJ1-1 TRBV18 - - TGTGCCAGCCTTAAAACGGGGAACACTGAAGCTTTCTTT CASLKTGNTEAFF
TRBJ2-5 TRBV12-5 - - TGTGCTAGTGGATGGGGGCAGGAGACCCAGTACTTC CASGWGQETQYF
TRBJ1-1 TRBV19 - once TGTGCCAGCCGTCCCGGGGGGACGGGGGCTGAGGCTTTCTTT CASRPGGTGAEAFF
TRBJ2-5 TRBV9 - - TGTGCCAGCAGCGTAGGTCGGGGTTGGGAGACCCAGTACTTC CASSVGRGWETQYF
TRBJ1-2 TRBV27 - once TGTGCCAGCAGTTTATATGGCACAGCCTCCCCCCTTAACTATGGCTACACCTTC CASSLYGTASPLNYGYTF
TRBJ1-5 TRBV6-5 TRBD1 - TGTGCCAGCAGGACAGGGGGCCGAAATCAGCCCCAGCATTTT CASRTGGRNQPQHF
TRBJ2-6 TRBV14 TRBD1 - TGTGCCAGCAGCCCAGGGACAGGGGCCCTCCGCTCTGGGGCCAACGTCCTGACTTTC CASSPGTGALRSGANVLTF
TRBJ1-6 TRBV3-1/TRBV3-2 - once TGTGCCAGCAGCCGAACAGATAATTCACCCCTCCACTTT CASSRTDNSPLHF
TRBJ1-5 TRBV1 - - TGCACCAGCAGCCAAGAGAAGAGGGTAGGGAATCAGCCCCAGCATTTT CTSSQEKRVGNQPQHF
TRBJ2-1 TRBV27 TRBD2 - TGTGCCAGCAGTTCAGCGGGAGGCAACCCCAATGAGCAATTCTTC CASSSAGGNPNEQFF
TRBJ2-1 TRBV5-6 - - TGTGCCAGCACCCTAAGGTATAGCGGACCTTACAATGAGCAGTTCTTC CASTLRYSGPYNEQFF
TRBJ1-2 TRBV5-1 - - TGCGCCAGCAGCCCGGACAGTCTTTATGGCTACACCTTC CASSPDSLYGYTF
TRBJ1-1 TRBV6-2/TRBV6-3 TRBD1 - TGTGCCAGCAGTTACCCCCGGGACAGGGGGACGGGGTCGGCTTTCTTT CASSYPRDRGTGSAFF
TRBJ1-3 TRBV7-9 - - TGTGCCAGCAGCTTATCTCGCAGGGCTGGAAACACCATATATTTT CASSLSRRAGNTIYF
TRBJ2-4 TRBV7-8 TRBD1 - TGTGCCAGCAGCCATCTCCGGGACAGGCAAAACATTCAGTACTTC CASSHLRDRQNIQYF
TRBJ1-1 TRBV6-6 - - TGTGCCAGCAGTCGGGACTTGAACACTGAAGCTTTCTTT CASSRDLNTEAFF
TRBJ2-7 TRBV30 - - TGTGCCTGGAGTACCCACAGCAGCCAGCACTACGAGCAGTACTTC CAWSTHSSQHYEQYF
TRBJ2-3 TRBV4-1 - - TGCGCCAGCAGCCAAGGTCCCACGAGAACAGATACGCAGTATTTT CASSQGPTRTDTQYF
TRBJ2-1 TRBV2 TRBD2 - TGTGCCAGCAGTCCTAGCGGGGGGGCGGGCTACAATGAGCAGTTCTTC CASSPSGGAGYNEQFF
TRBJ1-6 TRBV6-5 - - TGTGCCAGCAGATATCTAAGCGCGAATTCACCCCTCCACTTT CASRYLSANSPLHF
TRBJ1-5 TRBV5-6 - - TGTGCCAGCAGCTTGCAGTACAATCAGCCCCAGCATTTT CASSLQYNQPQHF
TRBJ1-1 TRBV9 TRBD1 - TGTGCCAGCAGCCCGCCGGGACAGGGGGCCACTGAAGCTTTCTTT CASSPPGQGATEAFF
TRBJ2-3 TRBV9 TRBD2 - TGTGCCAGCAGCGCCGGACTAGCGGGGTATCAAGCTAGCACAGATACGCAGTATTTT CASSAGLAGYQASTDTQYF
TRBJ2-3 TRBV7-8 - - TGTGCCAGCAGCTTAGCGATGGGCGGGTACACAGATACGCAGTATTTT CASSLAMGGYTDTQYF
TRBJ1-4 TRBV19 TRBD1 - TGTGCCAGTAGCGACTCCGGGACAGGGGGCGAAAAACTGTTTTTT CASSDSGTGGEKLFF
TRBJ1-4 TRBV3-1/TRBV3-2 - - TGTGCCAGCAGCCCTACAACTAATGAAAAACTGTTTTTT CASSPTTNEKLFF
TRBJ1-1 TRBV5-4 TRBD1 - TGTGCCAGCAGCCTGTCCCGGGACAGGAACACTGAAGCTTTCTTT CASSLSRDRNTEAFF
TRBJ1-1 TRBV19 - - TGTGCCAGTACCATCGGTCCAGGCCAGAACACTGAAGCTTTCTTT CASTIGPGQNTEAFF
TRBJ1-3 TRBV19 - - TGTGCCAGTGCCTTGGCCCGGGCTGGAAACACCATATATTTT CASALARAGNTIYF
TRBJ2-2 TRBV4-3 TRBD2 - TGCGCCAGCAGCCGGAACCTAGCGGGGGGATCCAACACCGGGGAGCTGTTTTTT CASSRNLAGGSNTGELFF
TRBJ2-5 TRBV29-1 - - TGCAGCGTTGATGAGGGCGGGCAGACCCAGTACTTC CSVDEGGQTQYF
TRBJ2-3 TRBV6-5 TRBD1 - TGTGCCAGCAGCCCCGGGACAGGGGTTGGAGATACGCAGTATTTT CASSPGTGVGDTQYF
TRBJ1-1 TRBV21-1 - - TGTGCCAGCAGCAAAGGCCGGGGAGACGGAGGGACTGAAGCTTTCTTT CASSKGRGDGGTEAFF
TRBJ1-6 TRBV5-5 - - TGTGCCAGCAGCTTGCGGAGCTCCTATAATTCACCCCTCCACTTT CASSLRSSYNSPLHF
TRBJ2-1 TRBV29-1 TRBD2 - TGCAGCGTTGGAACTAGCGGGGGGGGTAATGAGCAGTTCTTC CSVGTSGGGNEQFF
TRBJ2-7 TRBV6-5 - - TGTGCCAGCATGGTTTTGGAAGGGGTTTACGAGCAGTACTTC CASMVLEGVYEQYF
TRBJ2-5 TRBV29-1 TRBD1 once TGCAGCGTTGAAGCAGGACAGGGGAACGGGGCCCAGTACTTC CSVEAGQGNGAQYF
TRBJ2-3 TRBV5-4 TRBD1 - TGTGCCAGCAGCTTGGTAGGGGGCAAAGATACGCAGTATTTT CASSLVGGKDTQYF
TRBJ2-6 TRBV27 - - TGTGCCAGCAAGCTCACGAGCTCTGGGGCCAACGTCCTGACTTTC CASKLTSSGANVLTF